A selection of T cell receptor beta chains follows, all from one sample in a study of cytotoxic CD8 clonotypes in ibrutinib-treated CLL. Measured with immunoSEQ multiplex PCR; TCRdb has only the in-frame clones, and not every one. The sample has 55,000 to 80,000 clones; approximately 62% are singletons. Sequencing used PBMCs, obtained after 12 months of ibrutinib treatment. The receptors here all came from a human donor with chronic lymphocytic leukemia. CDR3s leave out the opening cysteine and the closing phenylalanine or tryptophan. D genes are given only for firm matches.

V gene	D gene	J gene	CDR3 protein
TRBV6-1	TRBD2	TRBJ2-1	ASSEAWGTSNLNEQF
TRBV10-3	NA	TRBJ1-5	AISESGADGKPQH
TRBV7-6	TRBD1	TRBJ1-1	ASSSMGDRNTEAF
TRBV7-9	NA	TRBJ1-2	ASSVDYGYT
TRBV5-1	NA	TRBJ1-6	ASSAGMGNSPLH
TRBV27	NA	TRBJ1-2	ASSPRAPRGDYGYT
TRBV4-1	TRBD2	TRBJ2-3	ASSQGTKLAGGPPDTQY
TRBV5-1	NA	TRBJ2-7	ASRDGDYEQY
TRBV5-1	NA	TRBJ2-3	ASNTGLFADTQY
TRBV9	NA	TRBJ2-7	ASSVDQGYYEQY
TRBV30	NA	TRBJ2-3	AWSPGFSTDTQY
TRBV6-5	NA	TRBJ1-3	ASSYLGRSSGNTIY
TRBV7-2	NA	TRBJ2-5	ASSGGRTGHLY
TRBV9	NA	TRBJ2-7	ASSGTGYEQY
TRBV28	NA	TRBJ2-7	ASSSTLSRSFYEQY
TRBV13	NA	TRBJ2-7	ASSRRGAGIYEQY
TRBV28	NA	TRBJ2-5	ASSLWTGSQETQY
TRBV5-4	NA	TRBJ1-5	ASSQDTSQPQH
TRBV7-9	TRBD2	TRBJ2-5	ASSLGGGQETQY
TRBV19	NA	TRBJ2-2	ASTIPRGNTGELF
TRBV6-5	TRBD1	TRBJ2-5	ASSYSTGQIGTQY
TRBV7-9	NA	TRBJ1-4	ASSLETQGPTNEKLF
TRBV7-6	TRBD1	TRBJ2-2	ASSLGAGTGVSGELF
TRBV5-1	TRBD1	TRBJ1-1	ASSRDGTGNTEAF
TRBV29-1	NA	TRBJ2-4	SVESRTGNIQY
TRBV5-8	NA	TRBJ1-1	ASSLGGLNTEAF
TRBV5-1	NA	TRBJ2-1	ASSSTSPLVNEQF
TRBV6-6	NA	TRBJ1-2	ASSYMGGNYGYT
TRBV2	NA	TRBJ2-7	ASSVAVSSYEQY
TRBV27	NA	TRBJ1-5	ASSLGTSNQPQH
TRBV4-2	TRBD1	TRBJ1-2	ASSAGDRVSHT
TRBV11-2	TRBD2	TRBJ2-1	ASSLTGGGNNEQF
TRBV7-9	NA	TRBJ2-5	ASSGAPAPD
TRBV11-3	NA	TRBJ2-2	ASSFRKTGLDTGELF
TRBV30	TRBD1	TRBJ1-6	AWKGAANSPLH
TRBV30	NA	TRBJ1-1	AWSVRGCSEAF
TRBV28	NA	TRBJ2-2	ASSTRSTGELF
TRBV25-1	NA	TRBJ2-7	ASSVWGEQY
TRBV4-1	TRBD2	TRBJ2-5	ASSQGLAGTSQETQY
TRBV5-1	NA	TRBJ2-1	ASSPDWERYNEQF
TRBV6-1	NA	TRBJ1-6	ASTIPQGHSPLH
TRBV5-1	NA	TRBJ2-5	ASALQPRGETQY
TRBV6-6	NA	TRBJ2-1	ASSYSNEQF
TRBV6-4	NA	TRBJ2-6	ASSIYSGANVLT
TRBV4-1	NA	TRBJ2-5	ASSQVAFETQY
TRBV7-2	TRBD2	TRBJ2-1	ASSLGFGGGSYNEQF